The 15 T cell receptor beta chains reported below all come from one sample, sequenced in a study of shared clonotypes between healthy human individuals. Here immunoSEQ multiplex PCR was the method, and the copy in TCRdb shows in-frame clones only, minus some. This repertoire shows hundreds of thousands of clones, 76% found once; its top ten account for around 13%. The sequenced material came from PBMCs. All receptors derive from a woman between 40 and 55 years old in good health. Some clones in this sample may be carry-over from other donors' samples.

In regard to this clone: Other nucleotide sequences from this sample produce the same CDR3. The gene calls are TRBV29-1 and TRBJ2-5, with a weak D call TRBD1 (6 bases). Per the germline V gene, CDR1 is SQVTM and CDR2 is ANQGSEA. The CDR3 is 14 residues long. With 6 bases removed from V and 5 bases from J, the gap between germline ends came to 19 bases. CDR3 sequence (DNA): TGCAGCGTGGTCACGGACAGAGGGTCGGAGACCCAGTACTTC. It encodes CSVVTDRGSETQYF. The variable domain in full, completed from reference TRBV29-1 and TRBJ2-5, reads SAVISQKPSRDICQRGTSLTIQCQVDSQVTMMFWYRQQPGQSLTLIATANQGSEATYESGFVIDKFPISRPNLTFSTLTVSNMSPEDSSIYLCSVVTDRGSETQYFGPGTRLLVL.

V usage is TRBV19 and J usage is TRBJ1-2; no definite D call. The germline gives CDR1 LNHDA, CDR2 SQIVND (reference sequence). CDR3 length: 15 residues. Trimming took 7 bases from V and 4 from J, leaving 19 bases between them. In nucleotides, the CDR3 is TGTGCCAGTACCCAAGGCAGAATTACTCTCTATGGCTACACCTTC. It yields the protein CASTQGRITLYGYTF.

The chain employs TRBV10-3 and TRBJ2-7; the D is unclear. From germline, CDR1 is ENHRY and CDR2 SYGVKD. With 6 bases removed from V and 9 bases from J, the gap between germline ends came to 18 bases. The CDR3 runs 13 residues. The CDR3 spells CAIRGLSDKRQYF. The CDR3, as DNA: TGTGCCATCAGGGGCCTGAGCGACAAGCGGCAGTACTTC.

This clone was observed many times. V usage is TRBV15 and J usage is TRBJ2-3; a possible D gene is TRBD1 (6 bases). V was shortened by 1 base and J by 4 bases, with 15 bases between the two germline ends. The CDR3 is 16 amino acids. Germline V gives CDR1 LNHNV, CDR2 YYDKDF (reference sequence). The CDR3 region is CATSRAPGDGADTQYF. DNA for the CDR3: TGTGCCACCAGCAGAGCCCCAGGGGATGGCGCAGATACGCAGTATTTT.

The chain links TRBV5-1 to TRBJ2-7; possible D gene TRBD2, 6 bases. The CDR3 runs to 14 residues. Between the trimmed V and J ends, which lost 2 bases and 1 base, there was a span of 10 bases. Germline V gene sequence: CDR1 SGHRS, CDR2 YFSETQ. DNA of the CDR3: TGCGCCAGCAGCTTCGGGGGTAATTCCTACGAGCAGTACTTC. It yields the protein CASSFGGNSYEQYF.

The chain has TRBV29-1 and TRBJ2-1; 8 positions match TRBD2. CDR1 and CDR2 (germline): SQVTM, ANQGSEA. The CDR3 runs to 14 residues. V lost 6 bases to trimming and J lost 2 bases; unmatched junction nucleotides: 6. The CDR3 is CSVGTRGAYNEQFF. The DNA of the CDR3 is TGCAGCGTGGGGACTAGGGGGGCCTACAATGAGCAGTTCTTC.

This clone was found once. In the same sample, other DNA sequences code for this CDR3. This chain uses TRBV6-5 with TRBJ1-1; D remains ambiguous. CDR1 and CDR2 (germline): MNHEY, SVGAGI. The V end lost 0 bases, the J end lost 1 base, and 6 bases lay between the germline ends. The CDR3 runs 14 residues. The CDR3 DNA is TGTGCCAGCAGTTACTCGCGTCGGAACACTGAAGCTTTCTTT. Translation: CASSYSRRNTEAFF.

Comment on this clone: With only one base between it and a far larger clone, this is likely a read error. The rearrangement joins TRBV30 to TRBJ2-5; D unresolved. V shed 0 bases and J shed 7 bases, with 15 bases lying between them. CDR3 length: 14 amino acids. Germline CDR1 GTSNPN, CDR2 SVGIG (reference sequence). CDR3 DNA sequence: TGTGCCTGGAGTGTAGTCGGCAACCTTGGGACCCAGTACTTC. As protein: CAWSVVGNLGTQYF.

The sample holds one count of this clone. The chain carries TRBV21-1 and TRBJ2-3; no check of the table's D call, TRBD2, against the DNA was made. TRBV21-1 is a listed pseudogene. The CDR3 has 17 residues. CDR3 region: CASSSASEREETDTQYF. CDR3 DNA: TGTGCCAGCAGCAGCGCCTCTGAACGGGAGGAAACAGATACGCAGTATTTT.

This chain connects TRBV7-9 to TRBJ2-7; 8 nucleotides agree with TRBD2. The CDR3 runs 15 residues. Germline V gene data show CDR1 as SEHNR and CDR2 as FQNEAQ (reference sequence). V shed 2 bases and J 3 bases; nucleotides not matched to a gene: 6. In nucleotides, the CDR3 is TGTGCCAGCAGCTTAAGTAGGACTAGCAGCTACGAGCAGTACTTC. It specifies CASSLSRTSSYEQYF.

The chain combines TRBV7-2 with TRBJ1-5; D is perhaps TRBD1 (6 bases). Germline V gene data show CDR1 as SGHTA and CDR2 as FQGNSA. The CDR3 contains 16 residues. Trimming took off 1 base at V and 2 bases at J, with 12 bases between the two ends. In DNA, the CDR3 is TGTGCCAGCAGCTTAGAAGGAGCAGGGGGCAATCAGCCCCAGCATTTT. Residues: CASSLEGAGGNQPQHF.

V usage is TRBV25-1 and J usage is TRBJ2-2; 7 bases map to TRBD2. This CDR3 spans 15 amino acids. Germline CDR1 reads MGHDK; CDR2 reads SYGVNS. The ends lost 4 bases at V and 3 bases at J; junction bases unmatched: 5. CDR3 DNA: TGTGCCAGCAGTGTGGGGGGAGGGGACACCGGGGAGCTGTTTTTT. Amino acids: CASSVGGGDTGELFF. The full variable domain, with the rest looked up from reference TRBV25-1 and TRBJ2-2, is EADIYQTPRYLVIGTGKKITLECSQTMGHDKMYWYQQDPGMELHLIHYSYGVNSTEKGDLSSESTVSRIRTEHFPLTLESARPSHTSQYLCASSVGGGDTGELFFGEGSRLTVL.

The V and J genes are TRBV27 and TRBJ2-1; 14 positions match TRBD2. In germline, CDR1 is MNHEY, CDR2 SMNVEV (reference sequence). This CDR3 has 17 residues. V was pared by 2 bases and J by 9 bases, with 9 bases of the junction left unmatched. The CDR3 sequence is CASSLGFGTSGRGEQFF. The CDR3 DNA is TGTGCCAGCAGTTTAGGCTTCGGGACTAGCGGGAGAGGTGAGCAGTTCTTC.

The V and J genes are TRBV2 and TRBJ2-2, with TRBD2 as a possible D gene (6 bases). Germline CDR1 reads SNHLY; CDR2 reads FYNNEI. V gave up 3 bases and J gave up 1 base, with 6 bases separating them. The CDR3 runs 14 residues. The chain's CDR3 is CASSETRNTGELFF. The CDR3 DNA reads as TGTGCCAGCAGTGAGACTAGGAACACCGGGGAGCTGTTTTTT.

The chain carries TRBV7-2 and TRBJ2-5, with D possibly being TRBD2 (6 bases). V was shortened by 0 bases and J by 5 bases, with 19 bases between the two germline ends. Germline lookup yields CDR1 SGHTA and CDR2 FQGNSA. CDR3 length equals 17 residues. This CDR3 is CASSLAGYGGMGETQYF. In DNA, the CDR3 is TGTGCCAGCAGCTTAGCGGGGTATGGCGGGATGGGGGAGACCCAGTACTTC.